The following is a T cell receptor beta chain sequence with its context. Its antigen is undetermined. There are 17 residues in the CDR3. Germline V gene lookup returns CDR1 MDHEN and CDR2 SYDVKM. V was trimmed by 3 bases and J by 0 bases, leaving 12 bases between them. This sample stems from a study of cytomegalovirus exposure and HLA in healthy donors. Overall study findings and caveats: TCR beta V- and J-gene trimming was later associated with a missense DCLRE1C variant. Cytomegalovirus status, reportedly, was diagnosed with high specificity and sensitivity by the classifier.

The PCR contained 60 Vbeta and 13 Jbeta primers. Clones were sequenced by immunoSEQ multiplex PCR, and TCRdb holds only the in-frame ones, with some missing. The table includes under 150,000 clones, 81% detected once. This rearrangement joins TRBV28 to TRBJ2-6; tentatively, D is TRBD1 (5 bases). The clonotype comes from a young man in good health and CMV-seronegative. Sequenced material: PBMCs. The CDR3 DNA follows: TGTGCCAGCAGTTTGGCAGGGATTCGCTCTGGGGCCAACGTCCTGACTTTC. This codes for CASSLAGIRSGANVLTF.